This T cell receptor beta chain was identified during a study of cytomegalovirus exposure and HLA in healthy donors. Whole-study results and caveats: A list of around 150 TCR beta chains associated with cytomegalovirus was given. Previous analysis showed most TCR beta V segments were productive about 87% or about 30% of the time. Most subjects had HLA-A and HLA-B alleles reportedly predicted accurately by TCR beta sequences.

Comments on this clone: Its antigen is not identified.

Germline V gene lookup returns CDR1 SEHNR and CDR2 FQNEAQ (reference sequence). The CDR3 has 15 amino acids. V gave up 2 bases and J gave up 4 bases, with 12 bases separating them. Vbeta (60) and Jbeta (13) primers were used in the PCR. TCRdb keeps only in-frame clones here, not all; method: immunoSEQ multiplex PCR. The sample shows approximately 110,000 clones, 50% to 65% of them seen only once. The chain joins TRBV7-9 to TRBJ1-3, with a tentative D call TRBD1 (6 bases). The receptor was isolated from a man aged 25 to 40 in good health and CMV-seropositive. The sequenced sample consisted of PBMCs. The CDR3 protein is CASSLLQGNGNTIYF. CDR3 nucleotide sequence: TGTGCCAGCAGCTTACTACAGGGAAACGGAAACACCATATATTTT.